The clone carrying this T cell receptor beta chain was seen a few times. Its target is unknown. Preparation of TCR beta libraries was done by quantitative 5'-RACE with molecular barcodes. Via MiXCR, TCRdb re-called the 5' RACE reads, giving one row per CDR3 protein. The data show fewer than 500,000 distinct CDR3 sequences, 20% to 30% seen once. The source of the sample is a study of CD8 T cells in ankylosing spondylitis. Study-wide results and limits: Certain motif variants had earlier been reported in reactive arthritis synovial fluid and blood. As reported, disease-linked clones showed significant enrichment in matched ankylosing spondylitis synovial fluid. Within peripheral blood, clones linked to disease were CD8+ and relatively rare. Blood of patients with ankylosing spondylitis appeared to be characterized by a TCR beta motif of eight highly homologous variants.

The CDR3 consists of 16 residues. The germline CDR1 and CDR2 sequences are LNHDA and SQIVND (reference sequence). The V and J ends lost 1 base and 8 bases, in that order; junction bases with no gene match: 9. The chain combines TRBV19 with TRBJ2-1; TRBD1 matches at 9 bases. The sample taken for sequencing was blood, either unsorted or a sorted T cell fraction (not recorded which). The receptor's source is a male donor with ankylosing spondylitis. CDR3 region: CASSIVGTGGGYEQFF. Here the CDR3 DNA reads TGTGCCAGTAGTATAGTAGGCACAGGGGGCGGGTATGAGCAGTTCTTC.